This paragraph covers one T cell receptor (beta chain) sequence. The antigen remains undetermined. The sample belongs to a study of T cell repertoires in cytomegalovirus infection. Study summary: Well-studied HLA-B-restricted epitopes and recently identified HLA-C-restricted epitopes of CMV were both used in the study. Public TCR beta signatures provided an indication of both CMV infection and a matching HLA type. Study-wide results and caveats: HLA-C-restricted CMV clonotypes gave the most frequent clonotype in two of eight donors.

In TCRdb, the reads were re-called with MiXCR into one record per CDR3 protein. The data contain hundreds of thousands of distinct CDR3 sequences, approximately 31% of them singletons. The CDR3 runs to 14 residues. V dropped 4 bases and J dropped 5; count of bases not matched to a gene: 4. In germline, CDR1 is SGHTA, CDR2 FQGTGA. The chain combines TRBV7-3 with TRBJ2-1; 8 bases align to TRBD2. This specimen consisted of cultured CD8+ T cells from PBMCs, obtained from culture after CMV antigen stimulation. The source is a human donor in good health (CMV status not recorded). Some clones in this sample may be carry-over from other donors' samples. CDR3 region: CASSSPGLDNEQFF. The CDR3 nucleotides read TGTGCCAGCAGCTCCCCGGGACTAGACAATGAGCAGTTCTTC.